This T cell receptor beta chain was captured by sequencing in a study of T cells in Graves' hyperthyroidism and ophthalmopathy. Across the whole study: Initial diagnosis, before any treatment, was when peripheral blood was collected.

There were TCR beta CDR3 regions amplified from RNA transcripts. Initially, a first-round RT-PCR of the TCR CDR3 employed the HTBI primer set. TCRdb analysed the multiplex PCR reads with MiXCR anew, one entry per CDR3 protein. The sample lists about 360,000 distinct CDR3 sequences, 13% occurring once. It was considered stable Graves' hyperthyroidism when ophthalmopathy did not progress within 18 months. Uncontrolled infection, other autoimmune disease, pregnancy or lactation excluded patients. About this clonotype itself: A junction boundary mismatches the germline segment, possibly from a read error.

The sample consisted of blood. The receptor comes from a woman aged 18-30 years with Graves' hyperthyroidism.

CDR3 amino acids: CAGSFGTGIGRSNEKLFF. Written as DNA, the CDR3 is TGTGCCGGCAGTTTCGGGACAGGGATAGGACGGTCTAATGAAAAACTGTTTTTT. The chain is built from TRBV6-1 and TRBJ1-4, with TRBD1 matching over 9 bases. The CDR3 is 18 residues long. Germline lookup yields CDR1 MNHNS and CDR2 SASEGT.